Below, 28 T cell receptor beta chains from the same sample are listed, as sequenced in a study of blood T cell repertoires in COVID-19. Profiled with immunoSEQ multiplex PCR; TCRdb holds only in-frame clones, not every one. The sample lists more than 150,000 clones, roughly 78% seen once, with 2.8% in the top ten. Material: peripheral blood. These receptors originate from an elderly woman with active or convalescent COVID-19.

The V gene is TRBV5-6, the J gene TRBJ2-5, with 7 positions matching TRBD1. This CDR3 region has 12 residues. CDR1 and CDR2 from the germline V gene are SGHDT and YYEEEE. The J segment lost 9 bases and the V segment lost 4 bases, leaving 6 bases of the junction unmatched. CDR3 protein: CASSRDTGAQYF. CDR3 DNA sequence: TGTGCCAGCAGCCGAGACACAGGGGCCCAGTACTTC.

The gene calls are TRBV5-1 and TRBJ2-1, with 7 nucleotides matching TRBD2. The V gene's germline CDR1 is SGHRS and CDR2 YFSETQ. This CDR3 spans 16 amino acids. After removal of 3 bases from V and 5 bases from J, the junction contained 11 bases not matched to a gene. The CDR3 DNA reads TGCGCCAGCAGCTCTGGGCTGGGGGGGACCGACAATGAGCAGTTCTTC. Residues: CASSSGLGGTDNEQFF.

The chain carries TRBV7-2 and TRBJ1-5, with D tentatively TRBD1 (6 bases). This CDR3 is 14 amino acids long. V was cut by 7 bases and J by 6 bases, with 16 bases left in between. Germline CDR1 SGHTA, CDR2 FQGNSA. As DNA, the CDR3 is TGTGCCAGCACCCTCTCCAGGGACACTCAGCCCCAGCATTTT. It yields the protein CASTLSRDTQPQHF.

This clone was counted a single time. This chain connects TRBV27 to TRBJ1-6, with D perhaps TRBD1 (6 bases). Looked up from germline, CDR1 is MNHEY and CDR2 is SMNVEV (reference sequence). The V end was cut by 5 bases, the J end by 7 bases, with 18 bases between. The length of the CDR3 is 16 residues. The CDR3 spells CASSTTDSGMNSPLHF. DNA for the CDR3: TGTGCCAGCAGTACGACGGACAGCGGGATGAATTCACCCCTCCACTTT.

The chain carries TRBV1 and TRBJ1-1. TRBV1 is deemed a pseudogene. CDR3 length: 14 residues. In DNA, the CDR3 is TGCACCAGCGGGGGGAACAGAGAGGGGACTGAAGCTTTCTTT. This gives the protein CTSGGNREGTEAFF.

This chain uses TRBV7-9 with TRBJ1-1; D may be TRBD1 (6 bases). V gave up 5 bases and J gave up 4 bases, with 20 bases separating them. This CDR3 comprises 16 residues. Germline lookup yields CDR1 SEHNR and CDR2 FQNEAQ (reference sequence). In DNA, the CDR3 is TGTGCCAGCAGCCCAGCCCGGGGGGCGCGTCCCACTGAAGCTTTCTTT. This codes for CASSPARGARPTEAFF.

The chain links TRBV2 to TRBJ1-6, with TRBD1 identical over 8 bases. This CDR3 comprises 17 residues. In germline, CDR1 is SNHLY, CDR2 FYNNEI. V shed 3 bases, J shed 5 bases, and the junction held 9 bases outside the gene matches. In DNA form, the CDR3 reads TGTGCCAGCAGTGAGACAGGGGAGTTTAAGGATAATTCACCCCTCCACTTT. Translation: CASSETGEFKDNSPLHF.

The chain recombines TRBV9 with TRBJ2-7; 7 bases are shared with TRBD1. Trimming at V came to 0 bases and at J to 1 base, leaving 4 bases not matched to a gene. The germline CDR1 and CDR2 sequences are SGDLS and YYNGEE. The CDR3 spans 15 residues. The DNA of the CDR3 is TGTGCCAGCAGCGTAGGGGGCAGGGGGTCCTACGAGCAGTACTTC. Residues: CASSVGGRGSYEQYF. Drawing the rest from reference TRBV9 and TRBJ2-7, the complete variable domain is DSGVTQTPKHLITATGQRVTLRCSPRSGDLSVYWYQQSLDQGLQFLIQYYNGEERAKGNILERFSAQQFPDLHSELNLSSLELGDSALYFCASSVGGRGSYEQYFGPGTRLTVT.

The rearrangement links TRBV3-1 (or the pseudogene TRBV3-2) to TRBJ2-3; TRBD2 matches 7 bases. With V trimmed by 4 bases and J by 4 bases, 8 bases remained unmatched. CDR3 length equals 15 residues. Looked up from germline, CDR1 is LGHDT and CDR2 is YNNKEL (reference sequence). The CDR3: CASSRAPLAADTQYF. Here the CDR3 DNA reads TGTGCCAGCAGCCGGGCTCCCCTAGCGGCAGATACGCAGTATTTT.

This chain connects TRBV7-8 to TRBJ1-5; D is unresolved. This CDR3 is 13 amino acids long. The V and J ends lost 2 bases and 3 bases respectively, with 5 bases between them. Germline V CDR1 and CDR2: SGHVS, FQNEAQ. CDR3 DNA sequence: TGTGCCAGCAGCTTACGGGACAATCAGCCCCAGCATTTT. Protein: CASSLRDNQPQHF.

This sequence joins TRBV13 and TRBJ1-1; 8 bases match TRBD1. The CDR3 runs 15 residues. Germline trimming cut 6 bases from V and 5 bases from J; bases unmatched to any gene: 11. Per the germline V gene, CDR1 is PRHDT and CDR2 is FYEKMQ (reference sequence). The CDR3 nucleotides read TGTGCCAGCAGTACATGGCAGGGGGCGGCGACTGAAGCTTTCTTT. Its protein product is CASSTWQGAATEAFF.

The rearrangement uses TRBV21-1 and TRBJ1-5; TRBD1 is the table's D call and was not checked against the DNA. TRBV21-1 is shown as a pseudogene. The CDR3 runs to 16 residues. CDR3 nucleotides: TGTGCCAGCAGCACTCCCGCGGACAGGTACTATCAGCCCCAGCATTTT. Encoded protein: CASSTPADRYYQPQHF.

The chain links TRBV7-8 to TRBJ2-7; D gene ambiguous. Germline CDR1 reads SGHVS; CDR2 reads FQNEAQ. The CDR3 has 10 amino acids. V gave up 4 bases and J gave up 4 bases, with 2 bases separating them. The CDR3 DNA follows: TGTGCCAGCAGCTCGTACGAGCAGTACTTC. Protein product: CASSSYEQYF.

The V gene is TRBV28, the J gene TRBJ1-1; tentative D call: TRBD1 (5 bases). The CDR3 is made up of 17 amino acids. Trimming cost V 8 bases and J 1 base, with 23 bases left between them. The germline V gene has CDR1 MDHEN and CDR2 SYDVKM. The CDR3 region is CASHREVGGYGNTEAFF. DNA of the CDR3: TGTGCCAGCCATCGCGAGGTTGGGGGGTATGGGAACACTGAAGCTTTCTTT.

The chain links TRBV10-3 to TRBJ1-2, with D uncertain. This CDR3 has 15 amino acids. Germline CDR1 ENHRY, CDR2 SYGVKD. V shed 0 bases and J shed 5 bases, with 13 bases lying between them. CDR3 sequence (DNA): TGTGCCATCAGTGAGTCGATGAACAGCCCTTATGGCTACACCTTC. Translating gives CAISESMNSPYGYTF.

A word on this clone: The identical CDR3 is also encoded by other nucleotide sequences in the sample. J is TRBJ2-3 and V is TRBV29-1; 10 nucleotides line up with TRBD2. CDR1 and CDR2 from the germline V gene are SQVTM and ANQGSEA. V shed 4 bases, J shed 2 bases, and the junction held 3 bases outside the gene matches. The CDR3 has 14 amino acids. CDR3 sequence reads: CSVASGGYTDTQYF. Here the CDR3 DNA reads TGCAGCGTTGCTAGCGGGGGATACACAGATACGCAGTATTTT.

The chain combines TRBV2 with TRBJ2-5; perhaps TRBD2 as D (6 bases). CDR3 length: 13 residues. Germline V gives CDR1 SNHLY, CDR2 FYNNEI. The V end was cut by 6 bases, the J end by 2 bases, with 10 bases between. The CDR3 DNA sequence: TGTGCCAGCAGGTCGGGGACTCAAGAGACCCAGTACTTC. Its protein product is CASRSGTQETQYF.

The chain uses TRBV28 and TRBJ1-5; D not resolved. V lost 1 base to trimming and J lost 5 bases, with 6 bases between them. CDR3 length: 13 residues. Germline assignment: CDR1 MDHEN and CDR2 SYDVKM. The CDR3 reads CASSLLEDQPQHF. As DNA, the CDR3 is TGTGCCAGCAGTTTATTAGAAGATCAGCCCCAGCATTTT.

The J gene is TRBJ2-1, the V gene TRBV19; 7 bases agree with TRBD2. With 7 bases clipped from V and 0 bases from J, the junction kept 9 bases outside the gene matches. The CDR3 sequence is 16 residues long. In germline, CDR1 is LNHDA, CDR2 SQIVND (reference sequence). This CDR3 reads CASTPAGEGSYNEQFF. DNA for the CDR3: TGTGCCAGTACCCCCGCGGGGGAGGGCTCCTACAATGAGCAGTTCTTC. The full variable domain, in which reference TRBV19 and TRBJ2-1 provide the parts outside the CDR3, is DGGITQSPKYLFRKEGQNVTLSCEQNLNHDAMYWYRQDPGQGLRLIYYSQIVNDFQKGDIAEGYSVSREKKESFPLTVTSAQKNPTAFYLCASTPAGEGSYNEQFFGPGTRLTVL.

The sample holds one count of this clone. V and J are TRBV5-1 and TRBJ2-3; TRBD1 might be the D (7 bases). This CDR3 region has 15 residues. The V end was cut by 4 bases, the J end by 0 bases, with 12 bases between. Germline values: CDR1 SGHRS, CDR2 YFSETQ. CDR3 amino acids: CASSPEGASTDTQYF. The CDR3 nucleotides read TGCGCCAGCAGCCCGGAGGGGGCGAGCACAGATACGCAGTATTTT.

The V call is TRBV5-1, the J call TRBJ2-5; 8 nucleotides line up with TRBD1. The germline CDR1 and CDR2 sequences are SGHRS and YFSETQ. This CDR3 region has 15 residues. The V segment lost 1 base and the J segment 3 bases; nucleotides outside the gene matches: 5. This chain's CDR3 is CASSLLPTGEETQYF. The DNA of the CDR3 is TGCGCCAGCAGCTTGCTGCCGACAGGGGAAGAGACCCAGTACTTC.

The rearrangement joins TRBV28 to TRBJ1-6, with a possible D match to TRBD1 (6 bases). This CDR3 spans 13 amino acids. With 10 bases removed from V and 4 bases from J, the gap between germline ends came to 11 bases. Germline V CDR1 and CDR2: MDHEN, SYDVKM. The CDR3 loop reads CATYREYNSPLHF. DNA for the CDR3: TGTGCCACCTACAGGGAGTATAATTCACCCCTCCACTTT.

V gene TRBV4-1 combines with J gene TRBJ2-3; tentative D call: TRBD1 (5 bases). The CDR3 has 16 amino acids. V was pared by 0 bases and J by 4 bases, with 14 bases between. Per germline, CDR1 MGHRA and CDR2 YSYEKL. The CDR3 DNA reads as TGCGCCAGCAGCCAAGATGGGGCCCCTCGGCCAGATACGCAGTATTTT. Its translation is CASSQDGAPRPDTQYF.

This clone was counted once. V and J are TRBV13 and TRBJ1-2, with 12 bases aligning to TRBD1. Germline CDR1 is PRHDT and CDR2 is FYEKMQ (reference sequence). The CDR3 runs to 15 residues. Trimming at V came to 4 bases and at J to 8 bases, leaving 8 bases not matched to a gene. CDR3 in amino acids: CASSYRGQGARGYTF. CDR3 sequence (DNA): TGTGCCAGCAGCTACCGGGGACAGGGGGCGCGGGGCTACACCTTC.

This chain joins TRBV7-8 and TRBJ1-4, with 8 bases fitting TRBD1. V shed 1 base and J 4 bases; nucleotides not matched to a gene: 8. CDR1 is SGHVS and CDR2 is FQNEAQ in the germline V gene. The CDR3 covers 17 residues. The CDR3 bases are TGTGCCAGCAGCTTAGTGACAGGGGTTTTAGTTAATGAAAAACTGTTTTTT. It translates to CASSLVTGVLVNEKLFF.

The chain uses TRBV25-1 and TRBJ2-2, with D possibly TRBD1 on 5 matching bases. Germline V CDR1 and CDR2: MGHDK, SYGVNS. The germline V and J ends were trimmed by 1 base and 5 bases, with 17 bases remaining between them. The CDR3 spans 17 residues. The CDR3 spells CASSEFGHLSRTGELFF. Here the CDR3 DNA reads TGTGCCAGCAGTGAATTTGGACACTTAAGTAGGACCGGGGAGCTGTTTTTT.

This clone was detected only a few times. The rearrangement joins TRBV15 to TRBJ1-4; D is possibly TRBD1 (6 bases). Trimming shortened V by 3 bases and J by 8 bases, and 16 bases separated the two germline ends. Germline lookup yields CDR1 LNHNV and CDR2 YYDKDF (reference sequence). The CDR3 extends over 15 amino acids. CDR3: CATSSRTGLGEKLFF. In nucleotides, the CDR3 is TGTGCCACCAGCAGTCGTACAGGGCTCGGGGAAAAACTGTTTTTT.

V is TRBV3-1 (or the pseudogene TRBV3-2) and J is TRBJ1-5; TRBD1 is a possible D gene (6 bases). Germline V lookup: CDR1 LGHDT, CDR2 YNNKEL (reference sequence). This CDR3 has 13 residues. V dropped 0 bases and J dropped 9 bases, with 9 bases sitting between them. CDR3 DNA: TGTGCCAGCAGCCAAGAACAGGGCGCGCCCCAGCATTTT. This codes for CASSQEQGAPQHF.